This TCR beta chain derives from a study of Ad26.COV2.S vaccination and SARS-CoV-2 variants. The data were produced by immunoSEQ multiplex PCR, yet TCRdb's version contains in-frame clones alone and is incomplete. Of just over 350,000 clones detected, under 95% appear once; the ten largest clones hold around 4%. V was cut by 0 bases and J by 4 bases, with 12 bases left in between. Germline CDR1 is SGHDT and CDR2 is YYEEEE. The CDR3 spans 15 residues. Source: peripheral blood, taken after recovery from COVID-19. The rearrangement links TRBV5-6 to TRBJ2-3, with D possibly matching TRBD2 (5 bases). The clonotype comes from a human donor who had recovered from COVID-19. The CDR3 nucleotides are TGTGCCAGCAGCTTGGTTAACGAGGGCCCAGATACGCAGTATTTT. Protein sequence: CASSLVNEGPDTQYF.